The clone carrying this T cell receptor beta chain was observed a few times. Its target is unknown. Trimming stripped 3 bases from V and 7 bases from J, with 19 bases between. The CDR3 loop spans 16 amino acids. Germline V lookup: CDR1 MDHEN, CDR2 SYDVKM. The data stem from a study of CD8 T cells in ankylosing spondylitis. Study-level points and caveats: The authors found the disease-linked clones to be CD8+ and relatively rare in peripheral blood. Reports say disease-linked clones showed up significantly more in matched ankylosing spondylitis synovial fluid.

5'-RACE, quantitative and with molecular barcodes, yielded the TCR beta libraries. MiXCR, applied by TCRdb to the 5' RACE reads, yields one record per CDR3 protein. Of about 320,000 distinct CDR3 sequences in the sample, around 10% are singletons; the top ten hold roughly 9.2%. The sequenced sample consisted of blood, either unsorted or a sorted T cell fraction (not recorded which). The rearrangement uses TRBV28 and TRBJ1-3; no definite D call. The clonotype comes from a female donor with ankylosing spondylitis or in good health (not recorded which). In nucleotides, the CDR3 is TGTGCCAGCAGTTTCAGTTCTGAGTATAGTCGGAACACCATATATTTT. Its protein product is CASSFSSEYSRNTIYF.